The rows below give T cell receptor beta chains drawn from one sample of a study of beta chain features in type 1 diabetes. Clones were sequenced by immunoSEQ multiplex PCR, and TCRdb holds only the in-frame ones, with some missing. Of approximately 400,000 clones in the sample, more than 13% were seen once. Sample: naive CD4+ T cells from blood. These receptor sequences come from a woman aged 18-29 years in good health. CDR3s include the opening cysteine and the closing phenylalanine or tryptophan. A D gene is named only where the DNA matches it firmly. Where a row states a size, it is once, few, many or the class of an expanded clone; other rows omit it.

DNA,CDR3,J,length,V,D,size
TGCAGCGTTGAAGATCGGAACACCATATATTTT,CSVEDRNTIYF,TRBJ1-3,11,TRBV29-1,NA,NA
TGTGCCAGCAGCGGGCCAGGGGGGAACACTGAAGCTTTCTTT,CASSGPGGNTEAFF,TRBJ1-1,14,TRBV9,TRBD1,NA
TGCAGCGTTGACACAGGGGGCTGGGAGACCCAGTACTTC,CSVDTGGWETQYF,TRBJ2-5,13,TRBV29-1,TRBD1,few
TGTGCCCACGGGCAAGGAGTGGGGCCGAGGTCCACAGATACGCAGTATTTT,CAHGQGVGPRSTDTQYF,TRBJ2-3,17,TRBV7-9,NA,few
TGTGCCTGGAGTTACAGTTCGGCTGGAAACACCATATATTTT,CAWSYSSAGNTIYF,TRBJ1-3,14,TRBV30,NA,NA
TGCGCCAGCAGCCAAGCAGGGGCGAACACCGGGGAGCTGTTTTTT,CASSQAGANTGELFF,TRBJ2-2,15,TRBV4-3,NA,NA
TGTGCCAGCAGCTTAGATCGCAGACTCAATGAGCAGTTCTTC,CASSLDRRLNEQFF,TRBJ2-1,14,TRBV7-2,NA,NA
TGTGCCAGCAGCTTCCTTTGGGCTAGCGGGAGTGAGACCCAGTACTTC,CASSFLWASGSETQYF,TRBJ2-5,16,TRBV5-4,TRBD2,NA
TGTGCCACCAGCAGAGTGAGAAATCAGCCCCAGCATTTT,CATSRVRNQPQHF,TRBJ1-5,13,TRBV15,NA,NA
TGTGCCAGCAGCAGTCCCGGGACAGGGATTGAAGCTTTCTTT,CASSSPGTGIEAFF,TRBJ1-1,14,TRBV6-6,TRBD1,NA
TGTGCCAGCAGTTTACGGACAGGGGTAAGCAATCAGCCCCAGCATTTT,CASSLRTGVSNQPQHF,TRBJ1-5,16,TRBV28,TRBD1,NA
TGTGCCACCAGCAGCCCGGGACAGCTGAATGAAAAACTGTTTTTT,CATSSPGQLNEKLFF,TRBJ1-4,15,TRBV15,TRBD1,few
TGTGCCAGCAGCTCCCCTTGGGGACAGGGGCGGGGGGAGACCCAGTACTTC,CASSSPWGQGRGETQYF,TRBJ2-5,17,TRBV7-2,TRBD1,NA
TGTGCCAGTAGTCTACGAGCGGGAGCGACAGATACGCAGTATTTT,CASSLRAGATDTQYF,TRBJ2-3,15,TRBV19,TRBD2,few
TGTGCCAGCAGCGTAGACGGAGGAGAGACCCAGTACTTC,CASSVDGGETQYF,TRBJ2-5,13,TRBV9,NA,NA
TGCGCCAGCAGCTTTGAAAAGGAGGAAGCTTTCTTT,CASSFEKEEAFF,TRBJ1-1,12,TRBV5-1,NA,NA
TGTGCCAGCAGCTTAAGTCGGGTTACCTACAATGAGCAGTTCTTC,CASSLSRVTYNEQFF,TRBJ2-1,15,TRBV7-2,NA,few
TGTGCCAGTAGTATCCTAGCGGGAGAGACCTACGAGCAGTACTTC,CASSILAGETYEQYF,TRBJ2-7,15,TRBV19,TRBD2,few
TGTGCCAGCAGCTTAGGCCGGAATGTCCTTAGACAGGGGGGCACTGAAGCTTTCTTT,CASSLGRNVLRQGGTEAFF,TRBJ1-1,19,TRBV7-9,TRBD1,NA
TGTGCCAGCAGTCTTGGGACAGGGAAAGCTTTCTTT,CASSLGTGKAFF,TRBJ1-1,12,TRBV27,TRBD1,NA
TGCACCAGCAGCCAAGATCAAGGACAGGGTGATCAGCCCCAGCATTTT,CTSSQDQGQGDQPQHF,TRBJ1-5,16,TRBV1,NA,NA
TGTGCCACCAGCAGAGTGGGGACTAGCGGGAGGGGGCGCACAGATACGCAGTATTTT,CATSRVGTSGRGRTDTQYF,TRBJ2-3,19,TRBV15,TRBD2,few
TGTGCCAGCAGCCCCGGAGGGATAGGAGGCACAGATACGCAGTATTTT,CASSPGGIGGTDTQYF,TRBJ2-3,16,TRBV14,NA,NA
TGTGCCAGCTCTCTCGGACAGCAAGAGACCCAGTACTTC,CASSLGQQETQYF,TRBJ2-5,13,TRBV18,NA,few
TGTGCCAGTAGTATCCAGGGCGACTCCTACAATGAGCAGTTCTTC,CASSIQGDSYNEQFF,TRBJ2-1,15,TRBV19,NA,few
TGTGCCAGCAGCTCGGGACGGGAGTACACTGAAGCTTTCTTT,CASSSGREYTEAFF,TRBJ1-1,14,TRBV7-3,NA,few
TGTGCCACCTGCGGCAGTAACTATGGCTACACCTTC,CATCGSNYGYTF,TRBJ1-2,12,TRBV28,NA,NA
TGTGCCAGTAGTATGCTCCGGGACAGGGGGCCCATGTCCCAGTACTTC,CASSMLRDRGPMSQYF,TRBJ2-7,16,TRBV19,TRBD1,NA
TGTGCCATCAGTGAGGACAGGGACACCGAGCAGTACTTC,CAISEDRDTEQYF,TRBJ2-7,13,TRBV10-3,TRBD1,NA
TGTGCCATCAGTGAATTACAGGGACAGGTCGATGGCTACACCTTC,CAISELQGQVDGYTF,TRBJ1-2,15,TRBV10-3,TRBD1,few
TGTGCCAGCTCCCTCGGGACAGGGGAGGCTAACTATGGCTACACCTTC,CASSLGTGEANYGYTF,TRBJ1-2,16,TRBV18,TRBD1,NA
TGCAGCGTAGGACAGTCTTCCCAGGGGGATCAGCCCCAGCATTTT,CSVGQSSQGDQPQHF,TRBJ1-5,15,TRBV29-1,TRBD1,few
TGTGCCAGCAGCCCCTACGAGGGGGATGAGCAGTTCTTC,CASSPYEGDEQFF,TRBJ2-1,13,TRBV28,NA,few
TGTGCCAGCAGCCCCTACGGAGGGGAGGGTGGGGACATTCAGTACTTC,CASSPYGGEGGDIQYF,TRBJ2-4,16,TRBV7-3,TRBD2,few
TGTGCCAGCAGCCAAGAGGGGACAGACCTTTGGTACCAAGAGACCCAGTACTTC,CASSQEGTDLWYQETQYF,TRBJ2-5,18,TRBV14,TRBD1,few
TGTGCCAGCAGCCCCCGACTAGCGGGAGTCAATGAGCAGTTCTTC,CASSPRLAGVNEQFF,TRBJ2-1,15,TRBV9,TRBD2,NA
TGTGCCAGCAGCCGAGGGACAGGGGGCTTCGATGGCTACACCTTC,CASSRGTGGFDGYTF,TRBJ1-2,15,TRBV7-3,TRBD1,few
TGTGCCACCCGAGGACGGGACAGCCTCACAGATACGCAGTATTTT,CATRGRDSLTDTQYF,TRBJ2-3,15,TRBV27,TRBD1,once
TGTGCCAGCAGTCTCGGGACTCCCCAGGAGCAGTTCTTC,CASSLGTPQEQFF,TRBJ2-1,13,TRBV6-5,NA,NA
TGTGCCACCAGCAGAGATCCCCACAGGGGTGAAAAACTGTTTTTT,CATSRDPHRGEKLFF,TRBJ1-4,15,TRBV15,TRBD1,NA
TGCGCCAGCAGCTATTCGAGCTCCTACAATGAGCAGTTCTTC,CASSYSSSYNEQFF,TRBJ2-1,14,TRBV5-1,NA,few
TGTGCCGGTGGATCCCAGGGGAGCAATCAGCCCCAGCATTTT,CAGGSQGSNQPQHF,TRBJ1-5,14,TRBV30,NA,NA
TGTGCCAGCAGTTGGGCAAGTACCTACGAGCAGTACTTC,CASSWASTYEQYF,TRBJ2-7,13,TRBV6-5,NA,few
TGTGCCAGCGGGATTTGGACAGGGGGCTCCTACGAGCAGTACTTC,CASGIWTGGSYEQYF,TRBJ2-7,15,TRBV2,TRBD1,few
TGTGCCAGCAGCTTCACAGGGGGCCTAGAGACCCAGTACTTC,CASSFTGGLETQYF,TRBJ2-5,14,TRBV7-2,TRBD1,few
TGTGCCAGCGCCCCAGGCGAGAATCAGCCCCAGCATTTT,CASAPGENQPQHF,TRBJ1-5,13,TRBV18,NA,few
TGTGCCAGCTCCCAGTGGGCAGGGAACACTGAAGCTTTCTTT,CASSQWAGNTEAFF,TRBJ1-1,14,TRBV18,NA,NA
TGTGCCAGCGGAGGGCTGGGAAGCTCCTACAATGAGCAGTTCTTC,CASGGLGSSYNEQFF,TRBJ2-1,15,TRBV27,NA,NA
TGTGCCAGCAGTTTGCCGGGTAGGGGCAGGGGCACCGGGGAGCTGTTTTTT,CASSLPGRGRGTGELFF,TRBJ2-2,17,TRBV27,NA,few
TGTGCCAGCAGCCCCGGGACAGGAGCGTACAATGAGCAGTTCTTC,CASSPGTGAYNEQFF,TRBJ2-1,15,TRBV11-2,TRBD1,NA
TGCGCCAGCAGATTTCAGGGGGCAGACTATGGCTACACCTTC,CASRFQGADYGYTF,TRBJ1-2,14,TRBV5-1,TRBD1,few